This section outlines one TCR beta chain sequence together with its context. Its specificity is not known. The sample holds other DNA sequences that translate to the same CDR3. The sample comes from a study of shared clonotypes between healthy human individuals. Across the whole study: CD8 memory received one plate per donor, CD8 naive two, CD4 memory three and CD4 naive three. The study's findings and limits: Represented diversity, genetic and exposure-history alike, was limited by few donors.

The V gene lost 6 bases and the J gene lost 7 bases, with 4 bases spanning the gap. This CDR3 region has 10 residues. Germline V CDR1 and CDR2: MGHDK, SYGVNS. CD45RO-negative, CCR7-positively selected cells formed the naive CD8 fraction, excluding terminally differentiated effector memory CD45RA+ cells. Using immunoSEQ multiplex PCR, the repertoire was profiled, and TCRdb retains in-frame clones only, with some absent. The table includes approximately 2,200,000 clones, roughly 91% detected once. The chain recombines TRBV25-1 with TRBJ2-1; no definite D call. The source is a man between 18 and 29 years old in good health. Some clones in this sample may be carry-over from other donors' samples. Sequencing was carried out using naive CD8+ T cells from PBMCs. The CDR3 DNA is TGTGCCAGCAGCAGTAATGAGCAGTTCTTC. This translates into CASSSNEQFF.